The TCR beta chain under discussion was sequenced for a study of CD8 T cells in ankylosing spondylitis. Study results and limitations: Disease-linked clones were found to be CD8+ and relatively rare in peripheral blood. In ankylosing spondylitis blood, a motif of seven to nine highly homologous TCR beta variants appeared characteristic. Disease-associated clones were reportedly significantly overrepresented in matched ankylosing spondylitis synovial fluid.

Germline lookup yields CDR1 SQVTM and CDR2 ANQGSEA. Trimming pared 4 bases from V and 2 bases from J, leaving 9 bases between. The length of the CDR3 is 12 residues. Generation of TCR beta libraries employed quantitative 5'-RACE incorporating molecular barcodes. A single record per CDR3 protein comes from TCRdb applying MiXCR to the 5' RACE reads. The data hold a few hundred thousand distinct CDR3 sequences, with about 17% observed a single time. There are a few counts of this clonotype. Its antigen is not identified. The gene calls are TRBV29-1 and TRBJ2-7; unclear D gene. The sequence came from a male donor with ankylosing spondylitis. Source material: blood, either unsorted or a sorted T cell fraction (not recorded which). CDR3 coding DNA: TGCAGCGTTGGTCTCCCCACCTACGAGCAGTACTTC. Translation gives CSVGLPTYEQYF.